The next 20 T cell receptor beta chains were all read from a single sample in a study of radiation and T cells in renal cell carcinoma. Noted time point: blood 4 weeks post-SBRT, at nephrectomy. Treatment indicated: 15 Gy SBRT to primary tumor, nephrectomy 4 weeks later. The assay was immunoSEQ multiplex PCR, and TCRdb's table has in-frame clones only and misses some. The sample has about 64,000 clones, 60% to 85% seen once. The sequenced sample was blood, obtained from a patient whose treatment included radiotherapy and nephrectomy. These receptors were obtained from a man aged 60 to 69 with renal cell carcinoma.

This rearrangement joins TRBV19 to TRBJ1-6; TRBD1 is a possible D gene (6 bases). Trimming took off 0 bases at V and 7 bases at J, with 19 bases between the two ends. Germline loops: CDR1 LNHDA, CDR2 SQIVND (reference sequence). The CDR3 has 18 residues. The CDR3 spells CASSIDSRGGAKNSPLHF. CDR3 bases: TGTGCCAGTAGTATAGATTCCAGAGGGGGGGCGAAGAATTCACCCCTCCACTTT.

The genes are TRBV21-1 and TRBJ2-2; the listed D gene, TRBD2, was not tested against the DNA. TRBV21-1 is a pseudogene segment. The CDR3 runs 17 residues. The DNA of the CDR3 is TGTGCCAGCAGCAACACCGGGACTAGCGGCAACACCGGGGAGCTGTTTTTT. It is translated as CASSNTGTSGNTGELFF.

For the CDR3, the DNA is TGTGCCAGCAGCGATACCGCCCTTGCGGTGCAGTTCTTC. Amino acids: CASSDTALAVQFF. The gene calls are TRBV7-3 and TRBJ2-1, with no clear D. This CDR3 is 13 amino acids long. Per the germline V gene, CDR1 is SGHTA and CDR2 is FQGTGA. Trimming took off 5 bases at V and 12 bases at J, with 17 bases between the two ends.

The rearrangement uses TRBV15 and TRBJ2-1; 8 nucleotides line up with TRBD2. Per the germline V gene, CDR1 is LNHNV and CDR2 is YYDKDF (reference sequence). Losses at the gene ends were 1 base for V and 3 bases for J; bases not matched to a gene: 2. The CDR3 is 15 residues long. The CDR3: CATSRVAGLYNEQFF. The CDR3, as DNA: TGTGCCACCAGCAGAGTAGCGGGACTCTACAATGAGCAGTTCTTC.

This chain uses TRBV14 with TRBJ1-2; 8 positions match TRBD1. Germline V gene data show CDR1 as SGHDN and CDR2 as FVKESK. With V trimmed by 3 bases and J by 2 bases, 5 bases remained unmatched. CDR3 length equals 15 residues. The CDR3 DNA follows: TGTGCCAGCAGCCATCGGACAGGGCTCAACTATGGCTACACCTTC. This gives the protein CASSHRTGLNYGYTF.

The V gene is TRBV6-5, the J gene TRBJ2-5; D possibly uses TRBD1 or TRBD2 (5 bases each). This CDR3 comprises 14 residues. Trimming stripped 7 bases from V and 3 bases from J, with 15 bases between. Germline CDR1 and CDR2: MNHEY and SVGAGI. The CDR3 sequence: CASTPLGDEETQYF. The CDR3 nucleotides are TGTGCCAGCACTCCCCTTGGGGACGAAGAGACCCAGTACTTC.

CDR3 nucleotide sequence: TGTGCCAGCGGCCCGAGGGCGGCAAACCTTAACTATGGCTACACCTTC. It encodes CASGPRAANLNYGYTF. The genes are TRBV9 and TRBJ1-2, with D unclear. The CDR3 totals 16 residues. Germline CDR1 reads SGDLS; CDR2 reads YYNGEE. The germline V and J ends were trimmed by 7 bases and 1 base, with 20 bases remaining between them. Full variable domain (rest looked up from reference TRBV9 and TRBJ1-2): DSGVTQTPKHLITATGQRVTLRCSPRSGDLSVYWYQQSLDQGLQFLIQYYNGEERAKGNILERFSAQQFPDLHSELNLSSLELGDSALYFCASGPRAANLNYGYTFGSGTRLTVV.

This clone occurred once. This chain connects TRBV30 to TRBJ1-6; D gene uncertain. Trimming shortened V by 3 bases and J by 0 bases, and 12 bases separated the two germline ends. The CDR3 spans 16 residues. CDR1 and CDR2 from the germline V gene are GTSNPN and SVGIG (reference sequence). The CDR3 spells CAWRAGVSSYNSPLHF. The CDR3 bases are TGTGCCTGGAGGGCCGGTGTGAGCTCCTATAATTCACCCCTCCACTTT.

This chain connects TRBV7-2 to TRBJ2-7; D unresolved. CDR3 length: 12 residues. Germline CDR1 and CDR2: SGHTA and FQGNSA. Trimming pared 0 bases from V and 6 bases from J, leaving 6 bases between. The CDR3 here is CASSLAVGEQYF. The CDR3 DNA is TGTGCCAGCAGCTTAGCGGTTGGCGAGCAGTACTTC.

CDR3 loop: CASSSTGIEKLFF. Written as DNA, the CDR3 is TGTGCCAGCAGCTCCACCGGGATTGAAAAACTGTTTTTT. The chain combines TRBV7-9 with TRBJ1-4; D unclear. Looked up from germline, CDR1 is SEHNR and CDR2 is FQNEAQ (reference sequence). V lost 4 bases and J 7 bases, leaving 10 bases between the germline ends. The CDR3 is made up of 13 amino acids.

V usage is TRBV11-2 and J usage is TRBJ2-1; no firm D call. With 5 bases removed from V and 7 bases from J, the gap between germline ends came to 12 bases. The CDR3 runs 13 residues. Looked up from germline, CDR1 is SGHAT and CDR2 is FQNNGV. The CDR3 region has the DNA TGTGCCAGCAGCCCACACAGTATGAATGAGCAGTTCTTC. It yields the protein CASSPHSMNEQFF.

The V call is TRBV6-6, the J call TRBJ2-3; D is undetermined. The germline V gene has CDR1 MNHNY and CDR2 SVGAGI (reference sequence). The V end was cut by 5 bases, the J end by 4 bases, with 13 bases between. The CDR3 spans 14 residues. CDR3 protein: CASSTPATADTQYF. DNA of the CDR3: TGTGCCAGCAGTACCCCGGCCACCGCAGATACGCAGTATTTT.

The chain combines TRBV5-1 with TRBJ2-2; possibly TRBD1 for D (5 bases). V was clipped by 4 bases and J by 4 bases, with 14 bases between them. The germline V gene has CDR1 SGHRS and CDR2 YFSETQ. The CDR3 contains 15 residues. The CDR3 DNA follows: TGCGCCAGCAGCCCTGGGGCCATAAGCACCGGGGAGCTGTTTTTT. Translating it yields CASSPGAISTGELFF. Together with reference TRBV5-1 and TRBJ2-2, the CDR3 gives the full variable domain: KAGVTQTPRYLIKTRGQQVTLSCSPISGHRSVSWYQQTPGQGLQFLFEYFSETQRNKGNFPGRFSGRQFSNSRSEMNVSTLELGDSALYLCASSPGAISTGELFFGEGSRLTVL.

The chain recombines TRBV7-9 with TRBJ2-1, with 7 nucleotides matching TRBD1. The length of the CDR3 is 14 residues. Trimming took 3 bases from V and 4 from J; bases not matched to a gene: 3. The germline V gene encodes CDR1 SEHNR and CDR2 FQNEAQ (reference sequence). This chain's CDR3 is CASSFGTAYNEQFF. The CDR3 DNA is TGTGCCAGCAGCTTCGGGACAGCATACAATGAGCAGTTCTTC.

V usage is TRBV11-2 and J usage is TRBJ2-5; D is undetermined. The CDR3 spans 11 residues. CDR1 and CDR2 from the germline V gene are SGHAT and FQNNGV. V was shortened by 5 bases and J by 5 bases, with 6 bases between the two germline ends. CDR3 in DNA: TGTGCCAGCAGCATAGGGGAGACCCAGTACTTC. It translates to CASSIGETQYF.

This chain connects TRBV28 to TRBJ2-7; D gene unclear. This CDR3 region has 13 residues. The germline CDR1 and CDR2 sequences are MDHEN and SYDVKM. Trimming removed 5 bases at V and 2 bases at J, with 10 bases between. CDR3 protein: CASSPGSTYEQYV. Written as DNA, the CDR3 is TGTGCCAGCAGTCCCGGTTCAACCTACGAGCAGTACGTC.

The chain joins TRBV27 to TRBJ2-1; no clear D. CDR3 length: 13 amino acids. Germline values: CDR1 MNHEY, CDR2 SMNVEV (reference sequence). Trimming left V 4 bases short and J 10 bases short, with 14 bases between. CDR3 sequence (DNA): TGTGCCAGCAGTTCGGACCGTAGGGCGGAGCAGTTCTTC. As protein: CASSSDRRAEQFF.

The chain uses TRBV7-2 and TRBJ1-1; a weak D match, TRBD1 (6 bases). Germline V gene sequence: CDR1 SGHTA, CDR2 FQGNSA. Trimming shortened V by 5 bases and J by 5 bases, and 18 bases separated the two germline ends. This CDR3 has 15 residues. The CDR3 DNA is TGTGCCAGCAGCCCCCAACCGGGGGCAGGGACTGAAGCTTTCTTT. Amino acids: CASSPQPGAGTEAFF.

This clone was observed a single time. The rearrangement links TRBV7-2 to TRBJ1-2; the D gene is possibly TRBD1 (6 bases). From germline, CDR1 is SGHTA and CDR2 FQGNSA. Trimming left V 1 base short and J 4 bases short, with 13 bases between. The CDR3 covers 15 residues. Here the CDR3 reads CASSLGQGLSYGYTF. The CDR3 DNA follows: TGTGCCAGCAGCTTAGGGCAGGGGTTAAGCTATGGCTACACCTTC.

This rearrangement joins TRBV19 to TRBJ2-1, with 13 bases fitting TRBD2. This CDR3 is built from 19 residues. From germline, CDR1 is LNHDA and CDR2 SQIVND (reference sequence). With V trimmed by 8 bases and J by 0 bases, 13 bases remained unmatched. In DNA form, the CDR3 reads TGTGCCAGTTCCCCTTGGACTAGCGGGAGCTCCCTCTCCTACAATGAGCAGTTCTTC. It translates to CASSPWTSGSSLSYNEQFF.